The 5 T cell receptor beta chains below were found in one sample sequenced in a study of Graves' ophthalmopathy and Graves' hyperthyroidism. Using RNA transcripts, the TCR beta CDR3 regions were amplified. An initial RT-PCR round employing HTBI primers preceded a second-round multiplex PCR. Each CDR3 protein is one row after TCRdb ran MiXCR on the multiplex PCR reads. The top ten clones hold around 5.5% of a sample with 170,000 or so distinct CDR3 sequences, over 35% of them seen once. The sample comprised peripheral blood. Receptors originate from a woman aged 40-49 years with Graves' ophthalmopathy.

This chain joins TRBV16 and TRBJ1-5; 8 positions agree with TRBD1. From germline, CDR1 is KGHSY and CDR2 FQNENV. V lost 5 bases, J lost 2 bases, and 8 bases stayed unmatched. The CDR3 extends over 16 amino acids. For the CDR3, the DNA is TGTGCCAGCAGCTCCGGACAGGGATGGGGCAATCAGCCCCAGCATTTT. Its translation is CASSSGQGWGNQPQHF.

V usage is TRBV6-1 and J usage is TRBJ1-2; 9 bases map to TRBD1. The germline CDR1 and CDR2 sequences are MNHNS and SASEGT. This CDR3 region has 14 residues. Trimming cost V 6 bases and J 5 bases; bases outside gene matches: 7. This chain's CDR3 is CASRTGGKFYGYTF. DNA for the CDR3: TGTGCCAGCAGGACAGGGGGTAAATTTTATGGCTACACCTTC.

This clonotype was counted between two and nine times. This chain uses TRBV6-2 or TRBV6-3 with TRBJ1-2, with D uncertain. This CDR3 is 12 amino acids long. V was cut by 2 bases and J by 8 bases, with 9 bases left in between. CDR1 and CDR2 (germline): MNHEY, SVGEGT. Here the CDR3 reads CASSYPVLGYTF. The DNA of the CDR3 is TGTGCCAGCAGTTACCCGGTATTAGGCTACACCTTC.

This clonotype was counted ten times or more. This chain connects TRBV14 to TRBJ1-1, with a weak D call TRBD1 (5 bases). The CDR3 extends over 13 amino acids. The ends were cut back, 2 bases at V and 8 bases at J, with 12 bases in the middle. CDR1 and CDR2 (germline): SGHDN, FVKESK. CDR3 coding DNA: TGTGCCAGCAGCCAATATGGGACCATCGAAGCTTTCTTT. Translated: CASSQYGTIEAFF.

This clonotype was detected ten times or more. The chain links TRBV28 to TRBJ1-1, with D possibly TRBD1 on 6 matching bases. This CDR3 has 13 amino acids. Trimming left V 7 bases short and J 4 bases short, with 13 bases between. Looked up from germline, CDR1 is MDHEN and CDR2 is SYDVKM. The CDR3: CASNQGSRTEAFF. The CDR3, as DNA: TGTGCCAGCAATCAGGGGTCGCGCACTGAAGCTTTCTTT.